These 6 T cell receptor beta chains came from one sample sequenced in a study of blood T cell repertoires in COVID-19. TCRdb's copy holds only in-frame clones and misses some; the assay was immunoSEQ multiplex PCR. There are approximately 77,000 clones in the sample; over 85% occur only once, and 4.6% lies in the top ten. The sequencing input was peripheral blood. These receptors all come from a man aged 45-65 years with active COVID-19.

This rearrangement joins TRBV7-8 to TRBJ2-1; the match to TRBD2 covers 13 bases. The J segment lost 7 bases and the V segment lost 2 bases, leaving 5 bases of the junction unmatched. Per germline, CDR1 SGHVS and CDR2 FQNEAQ. The length of the CDR3 is 16 residues. CDR3 in DNA: TGTGCCAGCAGCTTACGAGGACTAGCGGGAGTGAATGAGCAGTTCTTC. It translates to CASSLRGLAGVNEQFF. Together with reference TRBV7-8 and TRBJ2-1, the CDR3 gives the full variable domain: GAGVSQSPRYKVAKRGQDVALRCDPISGHVSLFWYQQALGQGPEFLTYFQNEAQLDKSGLPSDRFFAERPEGSVSTLKIQRTQQEDSAVYLCASSLRGLAGVNEQFFGPGTRLTVL.

V usage is TRBV4-1 and J usage is TRBJ2-1; TRBD2 matches at 11 bases. The ends lost 1 base at V and 4 bases at J; junction bases unmatched: 0. Germline V gene sequence: CDR1 MGHRA, CDR2 YSYEKL. CDR3 length: 15 residues. CDR3 DNA sequence: TGCGCCAGCAGCCAAGGACTAGCGGGGTACAATGAGCAGTTCTTC. It codes for CASSQGLAGYNEQFF.

The chain joins TRBV19 to TRBJ1-3; 7 nucleotides match TRBD1. Germline V gene data show CDR1 as LNHDA and CDR2 as SQIVND (reference sequence). The V segment lost 4 bases and the J segment 0 bases; nucleotides outside the gene matches: 0. This CDR3 spans 14 amino acids. The CDR3 reads CASSNRGSGNTIYF. The CDR3 DNA reads as TGTGCCAGTAGTAACAGGGGCTCTGGAAACACCATATATTTT.

The V gene is TRBV18, the J gene TRBJ2-5; D unresolved. The germline V gene has CDR1 KGHSH and CDR2 LQKENI. The V and J ends lost 1 base and 3 bases respectively, with 6 bases between them. CDR3 size: 13 residues. The CDR3 region is CASSPREEETQYF. The DNA for the CDR3 is TGTGCCAGCTCACCACGTGAGGAAGAGACCCAGTACTTC.

This chain uses TRBV24-1 with TRBJ2-1; 8 bases map to TRBD2. This CDR3 is built from 15 residues. Germline V gene lookup returns CDR1 KGHDR and CDR2 SFDVKD. The trim removed 6 bases at V and 7 bases at J, leaving 10 bases unmatched. The CDR3 protein is CATSSGSGGRNEQFF. CDR3 sequence (DNA): TGTGCCACCAGTTCGGGGTCGGGAGGGAGGAATGAGCAGTTCTTC.

The gene calls are TRBV9 and TRBJ1-4; no definite D call. CDR1 and CDR2 (germline): SGDLS, YYNGEE. Deletions cut 4 bases from V and 4 bases from J, with 14 bases between. The CDR3 has 15 residues. In DNA, the CDR3 is TGTGCCAGCAGCCCGGGAAGCCTTGATAATGAAAAACTGTTTTTT. As protein: CASSPGSLDNEKLFF.